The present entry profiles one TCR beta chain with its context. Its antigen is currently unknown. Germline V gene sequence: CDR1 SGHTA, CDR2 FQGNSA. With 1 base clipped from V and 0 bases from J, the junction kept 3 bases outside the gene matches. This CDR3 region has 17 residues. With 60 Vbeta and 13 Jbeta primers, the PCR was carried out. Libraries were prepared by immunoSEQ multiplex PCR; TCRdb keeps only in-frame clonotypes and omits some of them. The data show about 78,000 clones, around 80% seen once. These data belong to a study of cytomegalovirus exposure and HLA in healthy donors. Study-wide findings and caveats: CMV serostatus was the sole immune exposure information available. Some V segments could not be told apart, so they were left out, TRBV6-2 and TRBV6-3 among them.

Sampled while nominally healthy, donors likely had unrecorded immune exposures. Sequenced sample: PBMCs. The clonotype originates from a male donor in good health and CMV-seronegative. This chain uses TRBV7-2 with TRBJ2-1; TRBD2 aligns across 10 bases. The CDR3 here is CASSLDVAGGSYNEQFF. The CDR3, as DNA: TGTGCCAGCAGCTTAGATGTAGCGGGGGGCTCCTACAATGAGCAGTTCTTC. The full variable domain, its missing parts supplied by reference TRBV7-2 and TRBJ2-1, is GAGVSQSPSNKVTEKGKDVELRCDPISGHTALYWYRQSLGQGLEFLIYFQGNSAPDKSGLPSDRFSAERTGGSVSTLTIQRTQQEDSAVYLCASSLDVAGGSYNEQFFGPGTRLTVL.